This T cell receptor beta chain was profiled in a study of T cell repertoires in cytomegalovirus infection. Study-level results: The ex vivo response was dominated by HLA-C-restricted CMV-specific TCR beta clonotypes.

Using its own MiXCR run on the reads, TCRdb lists one record per CDR3 protein. The sample has 110,000 to 150,000 distinct CDR3 sequences; 30% to 40% are singletons. Note on this clonotype: Antigen unknown.

The receptor was derived from a human donor in good health (CMV status not recorded). Some clones in this sample may be carry-over from other donors' samples. Material: CD8+ T cells from cultured PBMCs, obtained from culture after CMV antigen stimulation.

Written as DNA, the CDR3 is TGTGCCACCAGCAGAGAAAGAGGGGACGAGCAGTACTTC. Protein sequence: CATSRERGDEQYF. The chain uses TRBV15 and TRBJ2-7; possibly TRBD1 or TRBD2 for D (5 bases each). The CDR3 extends over 13 amino acids. The V and J ends lost 0 bases and 5 bases respectively, with 8 bases between them. The germline V gene encodes CDR1 LNHNV and CDR2 YYDKDF (reference sequence).